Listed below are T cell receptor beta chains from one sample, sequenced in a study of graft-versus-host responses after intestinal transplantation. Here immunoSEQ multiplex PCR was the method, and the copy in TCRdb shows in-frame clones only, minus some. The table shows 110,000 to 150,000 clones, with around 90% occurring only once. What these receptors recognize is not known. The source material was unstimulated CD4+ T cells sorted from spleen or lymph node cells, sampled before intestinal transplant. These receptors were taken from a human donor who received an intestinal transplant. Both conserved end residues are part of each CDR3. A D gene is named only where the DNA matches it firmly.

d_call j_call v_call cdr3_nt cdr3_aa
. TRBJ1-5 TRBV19 TGTGCCAGTAGTATGGGGCAGGTGCTAAGCAATCAGCCCCAGCATTTT CASSMGQVLSNQPQHF
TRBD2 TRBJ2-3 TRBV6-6 TGTGCCAGCAGTTTTACAGTCAGCGGGATTGGGCAGTATTTT CASSFTVSGIGQYF
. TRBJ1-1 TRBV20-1 TGCAGTGCTAGTAGAGAGGATGAAGCTTTCTTT CSASREDEAFF
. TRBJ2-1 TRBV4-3 TGCGCCAGCAGCCAAGGTTCTCCTGGAGGGCGGGGCTACAATGAGCAGTTCTTC CASSQGSPGGRGYNEQFF
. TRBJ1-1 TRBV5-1 TGCGCCAGCAGCTTGGACAGGGACTACACTGAAGCTTTCTTT CASSLDRDYTEAFF
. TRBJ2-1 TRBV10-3 TGTGCCACATATGACCAACTTGGCGAGCAGTTCTTC CATYDQLGEQFF
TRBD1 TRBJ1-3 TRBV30 TGTGCCTGGGCGACAGGGTTCGGAAACACCATATATTTT CAWATGFGNTIYF
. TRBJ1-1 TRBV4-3 TGCGCCAGCAGGCCCTCGGCAGTTTGGAACACTGAAGCTTTCTTT CASRPSAVWNTEAFF
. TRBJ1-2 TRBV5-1 TGCGCCAGCAGCTTGGCTGTACAGGGATTCTATGGCTACACCTTC CASSLAVQGFYGYTF
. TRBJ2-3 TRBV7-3 TGTGCCAGCAGCCCGGACCGGCGCACGCAGTATTTT CASSPDRRTQYF
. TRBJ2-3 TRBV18 TGTGCCAGCTCTATCACAGATACGCAGTATTTT CASSITDTQYF
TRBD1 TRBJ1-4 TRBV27 TGTGCCAGCAGTCCCTTAGACAGGGTACTTAATGAAAAACTGTTTTTT CASSPLDRVLNEKLFF
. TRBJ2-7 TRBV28 TGTGCCAGCAGTTTTGTATTGAGTTACGAGCAGTACTTC CASSFVLSYEQYF
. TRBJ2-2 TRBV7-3 TGTGCCAGCAGCTTAGTGGGGGTAAACACCGGGGAGCTGTTTTTT CASSLVGVNTGELFF
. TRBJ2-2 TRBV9 TGTGCCAGCAGCGTAGGAGGGGCCGCCGGGGAGCTGTTTTTT CASSVGGAAGELFF